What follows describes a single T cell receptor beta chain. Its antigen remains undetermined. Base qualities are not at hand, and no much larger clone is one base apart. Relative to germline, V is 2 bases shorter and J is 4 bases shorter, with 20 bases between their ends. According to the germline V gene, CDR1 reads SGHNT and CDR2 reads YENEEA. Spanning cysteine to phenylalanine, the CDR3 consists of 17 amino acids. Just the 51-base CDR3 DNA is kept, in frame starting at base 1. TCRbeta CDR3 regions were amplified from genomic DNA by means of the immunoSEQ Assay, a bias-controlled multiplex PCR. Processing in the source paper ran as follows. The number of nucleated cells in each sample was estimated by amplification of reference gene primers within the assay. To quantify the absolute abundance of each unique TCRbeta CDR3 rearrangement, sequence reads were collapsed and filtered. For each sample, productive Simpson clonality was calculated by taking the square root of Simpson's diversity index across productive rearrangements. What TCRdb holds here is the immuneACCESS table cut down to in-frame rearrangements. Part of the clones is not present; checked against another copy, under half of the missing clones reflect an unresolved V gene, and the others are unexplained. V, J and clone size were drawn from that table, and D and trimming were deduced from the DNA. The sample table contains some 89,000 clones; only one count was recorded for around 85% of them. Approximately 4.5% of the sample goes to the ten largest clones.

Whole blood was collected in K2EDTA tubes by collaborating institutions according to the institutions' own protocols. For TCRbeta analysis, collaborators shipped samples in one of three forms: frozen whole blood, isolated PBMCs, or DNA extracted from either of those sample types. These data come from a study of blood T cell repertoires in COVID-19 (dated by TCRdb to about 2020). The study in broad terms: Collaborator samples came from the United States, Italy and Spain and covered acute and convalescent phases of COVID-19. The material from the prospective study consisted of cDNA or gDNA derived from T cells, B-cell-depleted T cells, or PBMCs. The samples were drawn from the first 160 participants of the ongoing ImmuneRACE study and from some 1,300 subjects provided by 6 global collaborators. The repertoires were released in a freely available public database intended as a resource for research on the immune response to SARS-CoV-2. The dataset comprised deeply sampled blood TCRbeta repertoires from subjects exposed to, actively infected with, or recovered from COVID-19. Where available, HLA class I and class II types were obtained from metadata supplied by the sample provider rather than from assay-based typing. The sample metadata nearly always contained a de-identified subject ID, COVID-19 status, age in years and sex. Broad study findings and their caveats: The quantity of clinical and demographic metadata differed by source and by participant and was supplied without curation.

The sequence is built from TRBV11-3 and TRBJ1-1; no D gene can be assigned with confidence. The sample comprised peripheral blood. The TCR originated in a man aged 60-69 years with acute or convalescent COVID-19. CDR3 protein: CASSLMTGKPLGTEAFF. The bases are TGTGCCAGCAGCTTAATGACCGGGAAACCCCTTGGCACTGAAGCTTTCTTT.